The rows below give T cell receptor beta chains drawn from one sample of a study of vaccination effects on CD4 cells after COVID-19. Antigens for these TCRs are unknown. Repertoires were generated with immunoSEQ multiplex PCR, while TCRdb's copy carries only in-frame clones and drops some. The sample has roughly 56,000 clones; over 60% are singletons. Source: CD4+ T cells from PBMCs cultured without peptide, taken before COVID-19 vaccination. The receptors shown here come from a human donor who received a COVID-19 vaccine. The CDR3 runs from the conserved cysteine through the conserved F or W. A D gene is named only where the DNA matches it firmly. Clone size is given for some rows only: seen once, a few or many times, or a class if the clone is expanded.

>-|TRBV14|TRBJ2-5|-
TGTGCCAGCAGCCAAGATTATGAGGGTCCGGGAGAGACCCAGTACTTC
CASSQDYEGPGETQYF
>-|TRBV11-1|TRBJ1-1|TRBD1
TGTGCCAGCAGCACAAAACCGGGACAGTTGAACACTGAAGCTTTCTTT
CASSTKPGQLNTEAFF
>once|TRBV11-2|TRBJ2-2|-
TGTGCCAGCAGCTTGAGAAGGGGACAAACCGGGGAGCTGTTTTTT
CASSLRRGQTGELFF
>-|TRBV2|TRBJ2-3|TRBD2
TGTGCCAGCGGTGGGACTAGCGGGGAGGATACGCAGTATTTT
CASGGTSGEDTQYF
>once|TRBV6-2/TRBV6-3|TRBJ2-5|-
TGTGCCAGCAGTACCAGGGACCCCGGGGCAGAGACCCAGTACTTC
CASSTRDPGAETQYF
>-|TRBV5-1|TRBJ1-1|TRBD1
TGCGCCAGCAGCGCCGGACAGGGGTACACTGAAGCTTTCTTT
CASSAGQGYTEAFF
>-|TRBV5-1|TRBJ2-2|-
TGCGCCAGCAGTAATTTCCGGACAGTGGGGTTTGACACCGGGGAGCTGTTTTTT
CASSNFRTVGFDTGELFF
>-|TRBV27|TRBJ1-1|-
TGTGCCAGCAGCCCGTGGGGTTCTGAACTGGACACTGAAGCTTTCTTT
CASSPWGSELDTEAFF
>-|TRBV2|TRBJ2-1|TRBD1
TGTGCCAGCAACTTGGCAGGGGGCTTTATAAATGAGCAGTTCTTC
CASNLAGGFINEQFF
>few|TRBV27|TRBJ1-2|-
TGTGCCAGCAGTTTAATGGGGTATGGCTACACCTTC
CASSLMGYGYTF
>-|TRBV12-3/TRBV12-4|TRBJ1-5|-
TGTGCCAGCGGGGGGGGCTATCAGCCCCAGCATTTT
CASGGGYQPQHF
>-|TRBV18|TRBJ1-4|TRBD1
TGTGCCAGCTCCCGCGGACCCCTTGACAGGGATGAAAAACTGTTTTTT
CASSRGPLDRDEKLFF
>-|TRBV12-5|TRBJ1-5|-
TGTGCTAGTGGTGGAGGGGGGCTAGGACAGCCCCAGCATTTT
CASGGGGLGQPQHF
>-|TRBV3-1/TRBV3-2|TRBJ2-3|-
TGTGCCAGCAGCCAAGCTTCGTCCACAGATACGCAGTATTTT
CASSQASSTDTQYF
>-|TRBV10-2|TRBJ1-1|-
TGCGCCAGCAGTGTAGCCGGGACAACGAGTGACACTGAAGCTTTCTTT
CASSVAGTTSDTEAFF
>-|TRBV18|TRBJ2-3|-
TGTGCCAGCTCACCTTTGACCGGGACTAGCACAGATACGCAGTATTTT
CASSPLTGTSTDTQYF
>few|TRBV30|TRBJ1-2|-
TGTGCCTGGAGCGTTCGTACAGGATGGAACTATGGCTACACCTTC
CAWSVRTGWNYGYTF
>-|TRBV5-4|TRBJ2-3|-
TGTGCCAGCAGCTCACGGGGCGATACGCAGTATTTT
CASSSRGDTQYF
>-|TRBV18|TRBJ2-5|TRBD2
TGTGCCAGCTCACCACCGGGACTAGCGGGCTCCGGGGAGACCCAGTACTTC
CASSPPGLAGSGETQYF
>-|TRBV6-5|TRBJ1-4|TRBD1
TGTGCCAGCAGCACAGGGGGCGGTAATGAAAAACTGTTTTTT
CASSTGGGNEKLFF
>-|TRBV6-1|TRBJ2-3|-
TGTGCCAGCAGTGAGGTGACAGGACGGGGTACGCAGTATTTT
CASSEVTGRGTQYF
>-|TRBV6-5|TRBJ1-3|-
TGTGCCAGCACCGATATGGGAGGAAACACCATATATTTT
CASTDMGGNTIYF
>-|TRBV5-1|TRBJ2-1|TRBD1
TGCGCCAGCAGCCCAGACAGGGGAGGTGCGAATGAGCAGTTCTTC
CASSPDRGGANEQFF
>-|TRBV29-1|TRBJ2-6|TRBD1
TGCAGCGTTTGGACAGGATCTAACGTCCTGACTTTC
CSVWTGSNVLTF
>-|TRBV12-3/TRBV12-4|TRBJ1-1|-
TGTGCCAGCAGTTTCAGGGGGAACACTGAAGCTTTCTTT
CASSFRGNTEAFF
>few|TRBV18|TRBJ1-6|TRBD1
TGTGCCAGCTCACCCGGACAGGGTAGTTCACCCCTCCACTTT
CASSPGQGSSPLHF
>-|TRBV2|TRBJ1-1|-
TGTGCCAGCAGTGAAACCACATTGATTAAGAACACTGAAGCTTTCTTT
CASSETTLIKNTEAFF
>-|TRBV6-6|TRBJ1-6|-
TGTGCCAGCAGTTACTCGGACACTAATTCACCCCTCCACTTT
CASSYSDTNSPLHF
>-|TRBV6-2/TRBV6-3|TRBJ1-5|TRBD1
TGTGCCAGCAGCCGCGACAGGGCGCCTGCCAATCAGCCCCAGCATTTT
CASSRDRAPANQPQHF